Sequencing of this T cell receptor (beta chain) was carried out in a study of cytomegalovirus exposure and HLA in healthy donors. Across the whole study: Early released data comprised approximately 85 million unique TCRs from HLA-typed donors. Study observations and caveats: Using the classifier, cytomegalovirus status was reportedly diagnosed with high specificity and sensitivity. Association with HLA alleles at 0.05 false discovery rate was found for some 18,000 TCR beta sequences in a later analysis.

Unrecorded immune exposures were likely, despite nominal health at sampling. As for this clone: Its antigen is currently unknown.

V shed 1 base, J shed 5 bases, and the junction held 13 bases outside the gene matches. This CDR3 has 17 residues. Germline CDR1 and CDR2: MNHEY and SMNVEV (reference sequence). This PCR relied on a set of 60 Vbeta primers and 13 Jbeta primers. Here immunoSEQ multiplex PCR was the method, and the copy in TCRdb shows in-frame clones only, minus some. Its listing shows some 150,000 clones. This clonotype originated in a woman between 18 and 29 years old in good health and CMV-seropositive. The gene calls are TRBV27 and TRBJ2-7, with 8 bases fitting TRBD1. The sequenced sample consisted of PBMCs. This CDR3 is CASSLYLTGGLIHEQYF. CDR3 DNA: TGTGCCAGCAGTTTATATCTAACAGGGGGATTGATTCACGAGCAGTACTTC.